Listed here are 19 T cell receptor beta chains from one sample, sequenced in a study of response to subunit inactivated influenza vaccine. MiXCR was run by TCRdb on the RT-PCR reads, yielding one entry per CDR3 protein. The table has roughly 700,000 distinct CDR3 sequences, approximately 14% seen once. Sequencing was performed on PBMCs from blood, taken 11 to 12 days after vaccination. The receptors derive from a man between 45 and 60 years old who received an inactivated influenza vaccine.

The CDR3 spells CASSAGTPSGTDTQYF. As DNA, the CDR3 is TGCGCCAGCAGCGCCGGGACACCGAGTGGCACAGATACGCAGTATTTT. V usage is TRBV5-1 and J usage is TRBJ2-3; D is possibly TRBD1 (6 bases). Germline lookup yields CDR1 SGHRS and CDR2 YFSETQ. V was clipped by 4 bases and J by 1 base, with 16 bases between them. The CDR3 runs 16 residues.

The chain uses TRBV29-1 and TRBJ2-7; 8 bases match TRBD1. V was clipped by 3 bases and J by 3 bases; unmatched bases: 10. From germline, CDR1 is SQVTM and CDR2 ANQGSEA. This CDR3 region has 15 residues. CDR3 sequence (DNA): TGCAGCGTTGACGTAGGGGTGACAGGGGTCTACGAGCAGTACTTC. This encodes CSVDVGVTGVYEQYF.

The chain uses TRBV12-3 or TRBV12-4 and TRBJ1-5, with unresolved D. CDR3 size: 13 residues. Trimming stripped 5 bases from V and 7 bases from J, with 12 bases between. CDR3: CASSENGGQPQHF. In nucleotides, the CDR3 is TGTGCCAGCAGTGAGAACGGAGGGCAGCCCCAGCATTTT.

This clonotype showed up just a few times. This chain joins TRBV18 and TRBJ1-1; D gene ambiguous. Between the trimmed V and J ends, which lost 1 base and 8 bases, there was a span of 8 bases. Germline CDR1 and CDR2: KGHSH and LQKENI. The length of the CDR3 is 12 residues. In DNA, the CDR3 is TGTGCCAGCTCACCACGAGAACGGGAAGCTTTCTTT. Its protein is CASSPREREAFF.

The CDR3 loop is CSVGRVLGETQYF. CDR3 in DNA: TGCAGCGTTGGAAGGGTCTTGGGGGAAACGCAGTATTTT. This chain uses TRBV29-1 with TRBJ2-3; D tentatively reads TRBD1 or TRBD2 (5 bases each). The germline V and J ends were trimmed by 4 bases and 9 bases, with 17 bases remaining between them. CDR1 and CDR2 (germline): SQVTM, ANQGSEA. The CDR3 has 13 residues.

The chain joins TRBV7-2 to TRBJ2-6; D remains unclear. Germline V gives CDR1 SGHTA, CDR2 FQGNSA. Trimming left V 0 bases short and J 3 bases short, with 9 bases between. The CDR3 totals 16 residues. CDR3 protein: CASSLAIVGGANVLTF. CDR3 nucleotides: TGTGCCAGCAGCTTAGCGATAGTCGGTGGGGCCAACGTCCTGACTTTC.

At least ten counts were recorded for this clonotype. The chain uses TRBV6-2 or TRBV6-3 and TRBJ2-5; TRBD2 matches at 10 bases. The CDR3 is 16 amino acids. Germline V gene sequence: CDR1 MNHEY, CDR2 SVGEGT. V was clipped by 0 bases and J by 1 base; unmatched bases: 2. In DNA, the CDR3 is TGTGCCAGCAGTTACTCGCTAGCGGGAGTCCAAGAGACCCAGTACTTC. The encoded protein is CASSYSLAGVQETQYF.

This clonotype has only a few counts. The CDR3 spells CASPPTSSSYNEQFF. The CDR3 nucleotides are TGTGCCAGCCCTCCGACTAGCAGCTCCTACAATGAGCAGTTCTTC. This chain connects TRBV28 to TRBJ2-1, with 7 nucleotides matching TRBD2. V gave up 8 bases and J gave up 0 bases; unmatched junction bases: 7. This CDR3 is built from 15 residues. CDR1 is MDHEN, CDR2 SYDVKM, per germline. Filled out from reference TRBV28 and TRBJ2-1, the complete variable domain reads DVKVTQSSRYLVKRTGEKVFLECVQDMDHENMFWYRQDPGLGLRLIYFSYDVKMKEKGDIPEGYSVSREKKERFSLILESASTNQTSMYLCASPPTSSSYNEQFFGPGTRLTVL.

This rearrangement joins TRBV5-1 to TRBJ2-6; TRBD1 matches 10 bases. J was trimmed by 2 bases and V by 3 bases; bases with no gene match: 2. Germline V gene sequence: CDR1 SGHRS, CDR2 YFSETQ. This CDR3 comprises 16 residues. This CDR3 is CASSSTGGPGANVLTF. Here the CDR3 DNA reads TGCGCCAGCAGCTCGACAGGGGGCCCTGGGGCCAACGTCCTGACTTTC.

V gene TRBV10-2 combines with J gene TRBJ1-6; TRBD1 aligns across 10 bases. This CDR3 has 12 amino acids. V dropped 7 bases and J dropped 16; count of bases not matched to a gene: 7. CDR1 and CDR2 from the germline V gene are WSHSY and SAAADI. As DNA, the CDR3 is TGCGCCAGCATGGGACAGGGGCCCCATCTCCACTTT. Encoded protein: CASMGQGPHLHF.

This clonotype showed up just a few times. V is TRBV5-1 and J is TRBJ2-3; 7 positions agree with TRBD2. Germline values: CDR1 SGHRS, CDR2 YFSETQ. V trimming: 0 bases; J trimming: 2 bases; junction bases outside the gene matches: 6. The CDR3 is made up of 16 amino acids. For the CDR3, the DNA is TGCGCCAGCAGCTTGGCCCTCAGCGGGGACACAGATACGCAGTATTTT. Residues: CASSLALSGDTDTQYF.

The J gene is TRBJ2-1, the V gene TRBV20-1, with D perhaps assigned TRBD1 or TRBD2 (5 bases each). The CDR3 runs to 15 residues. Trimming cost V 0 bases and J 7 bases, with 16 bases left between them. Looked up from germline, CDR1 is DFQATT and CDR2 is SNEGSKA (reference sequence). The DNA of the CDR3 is TGCAGTGCTAGAGAAAAAAGAAGGGACGGGAATGAGCAGTTCTTC. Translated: CSAREKRRDGNEQFF.

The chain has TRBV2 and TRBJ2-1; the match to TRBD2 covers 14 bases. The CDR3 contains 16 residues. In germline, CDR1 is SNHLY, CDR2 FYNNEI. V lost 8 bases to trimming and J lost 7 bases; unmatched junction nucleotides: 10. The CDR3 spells CASSFTGTSGGNEQFF. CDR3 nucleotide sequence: TGTGCCAGCTCCTTCACCGGGACTAGCGGGGGAAATGAGCAGTTCTTC.

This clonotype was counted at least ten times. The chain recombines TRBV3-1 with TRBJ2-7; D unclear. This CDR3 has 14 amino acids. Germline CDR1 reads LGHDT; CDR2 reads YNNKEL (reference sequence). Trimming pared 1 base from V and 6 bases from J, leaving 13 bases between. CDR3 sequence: CASSQGRWQSEQYF. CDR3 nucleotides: TGTGCCAGCAGCCAAGGGAGATGGCAAAGCGAGCAGTACTTC.

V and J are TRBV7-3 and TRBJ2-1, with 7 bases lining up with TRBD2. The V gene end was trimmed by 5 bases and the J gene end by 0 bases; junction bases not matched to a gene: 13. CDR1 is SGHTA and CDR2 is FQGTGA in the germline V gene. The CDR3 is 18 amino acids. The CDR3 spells CASSPTSGTKNSYNEQFF. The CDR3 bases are TGTGCCAGCAGCCCGACCAGCGGGACCAAAAACTCCTACAATGAGCAGTTCTTC.

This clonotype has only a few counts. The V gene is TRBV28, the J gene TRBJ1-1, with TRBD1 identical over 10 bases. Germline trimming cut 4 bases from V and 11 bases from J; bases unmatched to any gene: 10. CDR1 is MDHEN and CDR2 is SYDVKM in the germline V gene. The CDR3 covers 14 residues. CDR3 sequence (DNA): TGTGCCAGCAGTTCCCGGGACAGGGGTTTTTTGGCTTTCTTT. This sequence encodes CASSSRDRGFLAFF.

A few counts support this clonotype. The CDR3 sequence is CASIRGETQYF. The DNA for the CDR3 is TGTGCCAGCATCAGGGGAGAGACCCAGTACTTC. The V and J genes are TRBV25-1 and TRBJ2-5; a possible D gene is TRBD1 (6 bases). The CDR3 covers 11 residues. The V gene's germline CDR1 is MGHDK and CDR2 SYGVNS. The V and J ends lost 7 bases and 4 bases respectively, with 7 bases between them.

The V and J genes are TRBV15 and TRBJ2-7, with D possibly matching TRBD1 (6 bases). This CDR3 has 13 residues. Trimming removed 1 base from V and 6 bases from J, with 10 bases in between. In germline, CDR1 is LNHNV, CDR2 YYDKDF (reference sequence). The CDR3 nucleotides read TGTGCCACCAGCAGAGCACAGGGTAGCGAGCAGTACTTC. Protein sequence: CATSRAQGSEQYF.

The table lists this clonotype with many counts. CDR3 sequence (DNA): TGTGCCAGCAGCTTAGCGGGAGTAGGCACAGATACGCAGTATTTT. Its protein is CASSLAGVGTDTQYF. J is TRBJ2-3 and V is TRBV7-8, with D maybe TRBD2 (5 bases). V lost 0 bases and J lost 1, with 8 bases in between. Germline V gene data show CDR1 as SGHVS and CDR2 as FQNEAQ. The CDR3 covers 15 residues.